The 27 T cell receptor beta chains below all came from one sample that was sequenced in a study of blood T cells in healthy people across ages. Alongside a J-beta primer mix, a sample-barcoded 5' primer served in a second PCR lasting about 7 to 12 cycles. TCRdb reprocessed the 5' RACE reads with MiXCR, giving one entry per CDR3 protein. The sample includes roughly 700,000 distinct CDR3 sequences, roughly 25% of them seen just once. A further study also used this sample, focusing on T cells of mothers and their children.

Input material: blood. Every receptor here comes from a boy aged 5 to 17 in good health.

This clonotype was detected a few times. The genes are TRBV6-1 and TRBJ2-5; 9 nucleotides line up with TRBD1. CDR1 is MNHNS, CDR2 SASEGT, per germline. This CDR3 region has 15 residues. Germline trimming cut 6 bases from V and 2 bases from J; bases unmatched to any gene: 7. CDR3: CASRILTGGQETQYF. The CDR3 nucleotides are TGTGCCAGCAGGATATTGACAGGGGGACAAGAGACCCAGTACTTC.

The chain joins TRBV20-1 to TRBJ2-3; D is uncertain. The germline V gene has CDR1 DFQATT and CDR2 SNEGSKA (reference sequence). Trimming took 2 bases from V and 4 from J, leaving 13 bases between them. The CDR3 is 14 residues long. CDR3: CSARPRGLADTQYF. In DNA, the CDR3 is TGCAGTGCTAGACCCCGAGGCCTTGCAGATACGCAGTATTTT.

This clonotype was observed a few times. J is TRBJ2-7 and V is TRBV7-6, with D possibly being TRBD2 (6 bases). The CDR3 covers 14 residues. The V and J ends lost 5 bases and 0 bases respectively, with 11 bases between them. CDR1 SGHVS and CDR2 FNYEAQ come from the germline V gene. The CDR3 DNA reads as TGTGCCAGCAGCCTATCTAGCGACTCCTACGAGCAGTACTTC. The encoded protein is CASSLSSDSYEQYF. The full variable domain, with the rest looked up from reference TRBV7-6 and TRBJ2-7, is GAGVSQSPRYKVTKRGQDVALRCDPISGHVSLYWYRQALGQGPEFLTYFNYEAQQDKSGLPNDRFSAERPEGSISTLTIQRTEQRDSAMYRCASSLSSDSYEQYFGPGTRLTVT.

This chain links TRBV25-1 with TRBJ2-1; D call uncertain. This CDR3 is 15 amino acids long. Looked up from germline, CDR1 is MGHDK and CDR2 is SYGVNS. V dropped 8 bases and J dropped 2 bases, with 16 bases sitting between them. This CDR3 reads CASQKGIGAYNEQFF. In nucleotides, the CDR3 is TGTGCCAGCCAAAAGGGTATTGGGGCCTACAATGAGCAGTTCTTC.

The chain is built from TRBV7-3 and TRBJ2-1; maybe TRBD2 (5 bases). Trimming shortened V by 2 bases and J by 4 bases, and 12 bases separated the two germline ends. The germline V gene has CDR1 SGHTA and CDR2 FQGTGA. The CDR3 has 15 residues. In DNA form, the CDR3 reads TGTGCCAGCAGCTTAGAATCGGGAAATTACAATGAGCAGTTCTTC. Amino acid sequence: CASSLESGNYNEQFF.

The chain joins TRBV7-2 to TRBJ2-3, with D hard to call. Germline assignment: CDR1 SGHTA and CDR2 FQGNSA. The CDR3 sequence is 17 residues long. Between the trimmed V and J ends, which lost 1 base and 1 base, there was a span of 15 bases. The CDR3 here is CASSLVQKKTGTDTQYF. CDR3 sequence (DNA): TGTGCCAGCAGCTTAGTGCAAAAGAAAACAGGCACAGATACGCAGTATTTT.

This clonotype was found once. V is TRBV28 and J is TRBJ2-7; 11 bases are a match to TRBD2. Germline V gene sequence: CDR1 MDHEN, CDR2 SYDVKM. The CDR3 is made up of 16 amino acids. J gave up 1 base and V 5 bases, and 7 bases lay outside the gene matches. The CDR3 loop is CASSDSGRASSYEQYF. DNA for the CDR3: TGTGCCAGCAGTGATAGCGGGAGGGCCTCTTCCTACGAGCAGTACTTC. Full variable domain (missing parts from reference TRBV28 and TRBJ2-7): DVKVTQSSRYLVKRTGEKVFLECVQDMDHENMFWYRQDPGLGLRLIYFSYDVKMKEKGDIPEGYSVSREKKERFSLILESASTNQTSMYLCASSDSGRASSYEQYFGPGTRLTVT.

This clonotype was counted a few times. The rearrangement joins TRBV20-1 to TRBJ2-3; 12 nucleotides line up with TRBD2. CDR3 length equals 15 residues. Germline lookup yields CDR1 DFQATT and CDR2 SNEGSKA (reference sequence). V was clipped by 2 bases and J by 3 bases; unmatched bases: 3. The CDR3: CSARPGLAGTDTQYF. The CDR3 DNA sequence: TGCAGTGCTAGACCAGGACTAGCGGGGACAGATACGCAGTATTTT.

In its sample, this clonotype was seen a few times. Relative to the germline gene, one junction end is altered; a read error may explain this. The genes are TRBV7-7 and TRBJ2-1; tentatively, D is TRBD1 or TRBD2 (7 bases each). The CDR3 is made up of 13 amino acids. Germline CDR1 SSHAT, CDR2 FNYEAQ (reference sequence). CDR3: CASSRGEGQQQFF. CDR3 nucleotide sequence: TGTGCTAGCAGCAGGGGGGAGGGCCAGCAGCAGTTCTTC.

The CDR3 DNA reads TGTGCCAGCAGCCAATCTCCAGACTACTATGGCTACACCTTC. Translating it yields CASSQSPDYYGYTF. V gene TRBV3-1 combines with J gene TRBJ1-2, with D unclear. The CDR3 length is 14 residues. V was shortened by 2 bases and J by 3 bases, with 10 bases between the two germline ends. Germline V gives CDR1 LGHDT, CDR2 YNNKEL (reference sequence). Full variable domain (outside the CDR3, taken from reference TRBV3-1 and TRBJ1-2): DTAVSQTPKYLVTQMGNDKSIKCEQNLGHDTMYWYKQDSKKFLKIMFSYNNKELIINETVPNRFSPKSPDKAHLNLHINSLELGDSAVYFCASSQSPDYYGYTFGSGTRLTVV.

This clonotype was detected only a few times. The rearrangement uses TRBV19 and TRBJ1-5, with D possibly matching TRBD1 (5 bases). Trimming pared 3 bases from V and 5 bases from J, leaving 14 bases between. The germline V gene has CDR1 LNHDA and CDR2 SQIVND (reference sequence). The CDR3 extends over 15 amino acids. CDR3 nucleotides: TGTGCCAGTAGTATGTGGGGCGAGGATTATCAGCCCCAGCATTTT. This gives the protein CASSMWGEDYQPQHF.

About this clonotype: With a much larger clone just one base away, this may be a read error. The rearrangement joins TRBV28 to TRBJ2-6; D is undetermined. The ends were cut back, 8 bases at V and 0 bases at J, with 5 bases in the middle. The CDR3 loop spans 13 amino acids. The germline CDR1 and CDR2 sequences are MDHEN and SYDVKM. The CDR3 sequence: CASEVSGANVLTF. The CDR3 region has the DNA TGTGCCAGCGAGGTCTCTGGGGCCAACGTCCTGACTTTC. The full variable domain, with the rest looked up from reference TRBV28 and TRBJ2-6, is DVKVTQSSRYLVKRTGEKVFLECVQDMDHENMFWYRQDPGLGLRLIYFSYDVKMKEKGDIPEGYSVSREKKERFSLILESASTNQTSMYLCASEVSGANVLTFGAGSRLTVL.

This clonotype has a handful of counts. The chain has TRBV21-1 and TRBJ2-7; TRBD1, the table's D call, lacks a check against the DNA. TRBV21-1 is annotated as a pseudogene. The CDR3 consists of 19 residues. The CDR3 region is CASSKGSKGADGSTYEQYF. As DNA, the CDR3 is TGTGCCAGCAGCAAGGGAAGCAAGGGGGCGGATGGGAGTACCTACGAGCAGTACTTC.

The rearrangement uses TRBV7-2 and TRBJ2-1; D possibly corresponds to TRBD2 (5 bases). CDR1 is SGHTA, CDR2 FQGNSA, per germline. The CDR3 has 15 amino acids. Deletions cut 3 bases from V and 4 bases from J, with 13 bases between. The CDR3 nucleotides read TGTGCCAGCAGCTTTGGTGTAGCGCAATACAATGAGCAGTTCTTC. Its translation: CASSFGVAQYNEQFF.

The J gene is TRBJ1-2, the V gene TRBV11-1, with 8 bases lining up with TRBD1. The ends lost 2 bases at V and 1 base at J; junction bases unmatched: 12. CDR3 length: 18 amino acids. CDR1 is SGHAT and CDR2 is FQDESV in the germline V gene (reference sequence). CDR3: CASSLKPPDRAGNYGYTF. In nucleotides, the CDR3 is TGTGCCAGCAGCTTAAAACCACCGGACAGGGCCGGTAACTATGGCTACACCTTC.

This chain connects TRBV5-1 to TRBJ2-5, with 9 bases that match TRBD2. CDR1 is SGHRS, CDR2 YFSETQ, per germline. Trimming removed 1 base from V and 5 bases from J; junction bases left unmatched: 6. CDR3 length equals 15 residues. The CDR3 loop reads CASSLWREGLETQYF. Here the CDR3 DNA reads TGCGCCAGCAGCTTGTGGCGGGAGGGCCTGGAGACCCAGTACTTC. The variable domain in full, completed from reference TRBV5-1 and TRBJ2-5, reads KAGVTQTPRYLIKTRGQQVTLSCSPISGHRSVSWYQQTPGQGLQFLFEYFSETQRNKGNFPGRFSGRQFSNSRSEMNVSTLELGDSALYLCASSLWREGLETQYFGPGTRLLVL.

This clonotype was found many times. The chain recombines TRBV20-1 with TRBJ2-1; 8 positions match TRBD2. The CDR3 extends over 16 amino acids. J lost 4 bases, V lost 0 bases, and 8 bases had no gene match. Germline-derived CDR1 and CDR2 are DFQATT and SNEGSKA (reference sequence). The CDR3 loop is CSARDPGGATYNEQFF. DNA of the CDR3: TGCAGTGCTAGAGATCCCGGGGGGGCTACGTACAATGAGCAGTTCTTC.

This clonotype appeared a few times. The V call is TRBV28, the J call TRBJ1-4, with D tentatively TRBD1 (6 bases). CDR1 is MDHEN and CDR2 is SYDVKM in the germline V gene. V was cut by 2 bases and J by 6 bases, with 10 bases left in between. The CDR3 spans 14 residues. CDR3 loop: CASSLRTDYEKLFF. The CDR3 nucleotides are TGTGCCAGCAGTTTAAGGACAGATTATGAAAAACTGTTTTTT.

This clonotype appeared a few times. The chain recombines TRBV5-1 with TRBJ2-5; 8 nucleotides match TRBD1. J lost 3 bases, V lost 4 bases, and 2 bases had no gene match. This CDR3 has 13 residues. Germline values: CDR1 SGHRS, CDR2 YFSETQ. The CDR3 coding sequence is TGCGCCAGCAGCGCGACAGGGGAAGAGACCCAGTACTTC. It translates to CASSATGEETQYF. Variable domain in full (rest from reference TRBV5-1 and TRBJ2-5): KAGVTQTPRYLIKTRGQQVTLSCSPISGHRSVSWYQQTPGQGLQFLFEYFSETQRNKGNFPGRFSGRQFSNSRSEMNVSTLELGDSALYLCASSATGEETQYFGPGTRLLVL.

This clonotype has a handful of counts. V gene TRBV3-1 combines with J gene TRBJ2-1; 12 bases are shared with TRBD2. V was clipped by 8 bases and J by 14 bases; unmatched bases: 13. Germline loops: CDR1 LGHDT, CDR2 YNNKEL (reference sequence). This CDR3 has 14 amino acids. The CDR3 DNA reads as TGTGCCAGCCACATGGGTCTAGCGGGGGGGTTAAAGTTCTTC. Amino acid sequence: CASHMGLAGGLKFF.

The CDR3 protein is CASSQWSSNQPQHF. The DNA of the CDR3 is TGTGCCAGCAGCCAATGGAGCAGCAATCAGCCCCAGCATTTT. The chain has TRBV3-1 and TRBJ1-5, with unresolved D. V lost 2 bases and J lost 1, with 6 bases in between. The CDR3 totals 14 residues. Germline V lookup: CDR1 LGHDT, CDR2 YNNKEL (reference sequence).

This clonotype showed up many times. The chain combines TRBV29-1 with TRBJ1-2; D is unresolved. V was cut by 5 bases and J by 7 bases, with 11 bases left in between. In germline, CDR1 is SQVTM, CDR2 ANQGSEA. CDR3 length: 11 amino acids. CDR3 sequence reads: CSVIVGIGYTF. As DNA, the CDR3 is TGCAGCGTTATAGTGGGAATTGGCTACACCTTC. Combining the CDR3 with reference TRBV29-1 and TRBJ1-2 gives the whole variable domain SAVISQKPSRDICQRGTSLTIQCQVDSQVTMMFWYRQQPGQSLTLIATANQGSEATYESGFVIDKFPISRPNLTFSTLTVSNMSPEDSSIYLCSVIVGIGYTFGSGTRLTVV.

The chain couples TRBV12-3 or TRBV12-4 to TRBJ1-4, with D maybe TRBD1 (5 bases). The CDR3 is made up of 15 amino acids. The V and J ends lost 6 bases and 2 bases respectively, with 13 bases between them. The CDR3 DNA is TGTGCCAGCAGACCGGGGCAACTGACTAATGAAAAACTGTTTTTT. It translates to CASRPGQLTNEKLFF.

There are a few counts of this clonotype. The V and J genes are TRBV21-1 and TRBJ2-5. TRBV21-1 is termed a pseudogene. The CDR3 totals 14 residues. CDR3 sequence: CASSNDTDQETQYF. The CDR3 region has the DNA TGTGCCAGCAGCAACGACACAGACCAAGAGACCCAGTACTTC.

This clonotype showed up just once. The conserved phenylalanine or tryptophan normally closing the CDR3 is absent here, so this likely arose from a read error. The chain recombines TRBV2 with TRBJ2-5; a weak D match, TRBD2 (5 bases). This CDR3 is built from 14 residues. Germline CDR1 reads SNHLY; CDR2 reads FYNNEI. Trimming stripped 2 bases from V and 4 bases from J, with 11 bases between. The CDR3 loop reads CASSERRVGETQYS. The CDR3, as DNA: TGTGCCAGCAGTGAAAGGCGGGTGGGAGAGACCCAGTACTCC.

The gene calls are TRBV7-2 and TRBJ1-3; D may be TRBD1 (5 bases). The CDR3 consists of 14 residues. Looked up from germline, CDR1 is SGHTA and CDR2 is FQGNSA. Trimming cost V 2 bases and J 7 bases, with 12 bases left between them. This chain's CDR3 is CASSLPGPQNTIYF. The CDR3 bases are TGTGCCAGCAGCTTACCGGGACCCCAGAACACCATATATTTT.

Details on this clonotype: Mismatch with germline at one junction end may stem from a read error. The V call is TRBV27, the J call TRBJ2-5; 7 nucleotides match TRBD1. CDR1 and CDR2 (germline): MNHEY, SMNVEV (reference sequence). The CDR3 spans 14 residues. CDR3 in DNA: TGTGCCAGCAGACAGGGACAGCTCCAAGAGACTCAGTACTTC. Amino acid sequence: CASRQGQLQETQYF.